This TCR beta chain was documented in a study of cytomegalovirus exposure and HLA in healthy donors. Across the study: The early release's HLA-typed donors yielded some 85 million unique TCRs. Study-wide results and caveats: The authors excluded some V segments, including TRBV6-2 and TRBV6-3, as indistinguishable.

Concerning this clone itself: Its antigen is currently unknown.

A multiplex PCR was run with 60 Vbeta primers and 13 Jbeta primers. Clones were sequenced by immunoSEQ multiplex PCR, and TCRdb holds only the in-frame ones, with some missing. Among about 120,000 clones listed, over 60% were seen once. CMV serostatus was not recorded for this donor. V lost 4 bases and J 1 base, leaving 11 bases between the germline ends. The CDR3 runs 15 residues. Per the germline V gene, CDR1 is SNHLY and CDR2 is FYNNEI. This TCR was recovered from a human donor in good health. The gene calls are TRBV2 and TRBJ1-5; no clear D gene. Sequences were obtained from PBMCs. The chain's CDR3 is CASSAADSSNQPQHF. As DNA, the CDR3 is TGTGCCAGCAGTGCCGCGGACTCGAGCAATCAGCCCCAGCATTTT.